The T cell receptor (beta chain) described here comes from a study of early T cells in non-severe SARS-CoV-2 infection (dated by TCRdb to the early 2020s). About the full investigation: TCR sequencing used bulk RNA from unsorted whole blood, so alpha and beta chains could not be paired.

Comment on this clonotype: The target of this receptor is not known. Base qualities are missing; no much larger clone stands one base away.

This was a case-control study nested in a cohort of healthcare workers in London, UK, who had nasopharyngeal swab PCR tests and blood samples taken every week. Between 23 and 31 March 2020, the week of the UK lockdown, healthcare workers were enrolled and then followed up weekly for as long as 16 weeks. CDR1 and CDR2, per the germline V gene (reference sequence), are SEHNR and FQNEAQ. V is cut back by 1 base and J by 6 bases, with 3 bases in the junction unmatched. Measured from the cysteine to the phenylalanine, the CDR3 is 15 residues long. The sequence is cut down to CDR3 DNA, 45 bases in frame from base 1. Paper-wide results and their limitations: Matching against VDJdb was skewed toward anti-spike CD8 responses, likely underestimated virus-specific expansions, and missed private and CD4 specificities.

The library was generated by 5' RACE. Instrument on record: NextSeq 500. The TCR library protocol attached unique molecular identifiers to individual cDNA molecules to correct for sequencing error and PCR bias. Both TCR alpha and beta chains were sequenced, and tight co-correlation was observed between alpha and beta sequence abundances in each sample. The study's processing was this. V gene, J gene and CDR3 annotation of TCR sequences was performed with Decombinator V4. Expanded TCRs were defined as changing significantly between any two time points under a Poisson model with p below 0.0001. TCR abundances were normalised to the total number of TCRs sequenced per sample and were expressed as counts per million. MAIT TCRs were defined by TRAV1-2 paired with TRAJ12, TRAJ20 or TRAJ33, and iNKT TCRs by TRAV10 paired with TRAJ18. A search of VDJdb, accessed on 1 November 2021, was run for TCRs annotated to CMV, EBV and SARS-CoV-2, with TCRs annotated for multiple antigens excluded. TCRdb reprocessed the public reads (quality trimming at Q25 with fastp, clone calling with MiXCR) and kept in-frame beta chains. Each entry is one CDR3 protein sequence, shown with its most common DNA and genes. The V and J calls follow TCRdb's processing rather than the paper's. Recorded for this sample are almost 85,000 distinct CDR3 sequences; about 12% of them occurred a single time. Roughly 2.6% of the sample lies in the top ten.

Recombination connected TRBV7-9 to TRBJ1-6; 7 junctional bases match TRBD1. The receptor was isolated from an adult who was a healthcare worker with PCR-confirmed SARS-CoV-2 infection or an uninfected control (not recorded which). Source material: whole blood. In nucleotides, the sequence is TGTGCCAGCAGCTTAGAGGCAGGGGGTAATTCACCCCTCCACTTT. Its protein product is CASSLEAGGNSPLHF.